Shown below are 8 T cell receptor beta chains from a single sample sequenced in a study of identical twins. MiXCR, applied by TCRdb to the 5' RACE reads, yields one record per CDR3 protein. The table has 500,000 to 650,000 distinct CDR3 sequences, approximately 20% seen once. This sample also appeared in a second study, on yellow fever vaccine responses in identical twins.

Sequencing used CD4+ T cells sorted from blood. Receptors originate from a woman younger than 30 in good health.

The CDR3 bases are TGTGCCAGCAGTTTAAAGGCAAATGAAAAACTGTTTTTT. This gives the protein CASSLKANEKLFF. The chain uses TRBV28 and TRBJ1-4; no clear D gene. V lost 2 bases to trimming and J lost 5 bases, with 6 bases between them. The germline V gene encodes CDR1 MDHEN and CDR2 SYDVKM. The CDR3 loop spans 13 amino acids. The variable domain in full, completed from reference TRBV28 and TRBJ1-4, reads DVKVTQSSRYLVKRTGEKVFLECVQDMDHENMFWYRQDPGLGLRLIYFSYDVKMKEKGDIPEGYSVSREKKERFSLILESASTNQTSMYLCASSLKANEKLFFGSGTQLSVL.

V is TRBV20-1 and J is TRBJ2-7; tentative D call: TRBD2 (5 bases). The CDR3 has 13 amino acids. The V gene's germline CDR1 is DFQATT and CDR2 SNEGSKA (reference sequence). The ends were cut back, 5 bases at V and 7 bases at J, with 18 bases in the middle. As DNA, the CDR3 is TGCAGTGCTGGCCTAGGAGGTATTGGGGAGCAGTACTTC. It is translated as CSAGLGGIGEQYF.

This clonotype was seen a handful of times. This rearrangement joins TRBV24-1 to TRBJ2-2; D gene ambiguous. The length of the CDR3 is 11 residues. Germline V gene sequence: CDR1 KGHDR, CDR2 SFDVKD. V lost 5 bases to trimming and J lost 5 bases, with 2 bases between them. CDR3 DNA sequence: TGTGCCACCAGTGTGACCGGGGAGCTGTTTTTT. Amino acids: CATSVTGELFF.

Only a few counts were recorded for this clonotype. The J gene is TRBJ2-3, the V gene TRBV12-3 or TRBV12-4; weak D call: TRBD2 (5 bases). The V end lost 3 bases, the J end lost 6 bases, and 10 bases lay between the germline ends. The CDR3 spans 13 residues. CDR3 residues: CASSFFGEDTQYF. As DNA, the CDR3 is TGTGCCAGCAGTTTTTTTGGGGAGGATACGCAGTATTTT.

This clonotype was seen repeatedly, ten times or more. The rearrangement joins TRBV3-1 to TRBJ2-3, with a possible D match to TRBD2 (5 bases). The CDR3 consists of 15 residues. The V gene lost 4 bases and the J gene lost 0 bases, with 11 bases spanning the gap. Germline V lookup: CDR1 LGHDT, CDR2 YNNKEL (reference sequence). In DNA, the CDR3 is TGTGCCAGCAGCCCGAGAGCGGCAAGCACAGATACGCAGTATTTT. It yields the protein CASSPRAASTDTQYF.

This clonotype turned up a few times. CDR3 DNA: TGCGCCAGCAGCTTGGCCGGGGCGGCAGATACGCAGTATTTT. It yields the protein CASSLAGAADTQYF. The rearrangement uses TRBV5-1 and TRBJ2-3; D is perhaps TRBD1 or TRBD2 (5 bases each). CDR1 is SGHRS and CDR2 is YFSETQ in the germline V gene. V lost 0 bases and J lost 4, with 9 bases in between. This CDR3 is 14 amino acids long.

DNA of the CDR3: TGTGCCAGCAGCTTGGCCCCGACTAGCGCGAACACCGGGGAGCTGTTTTTT. It encodes CASSLAPTSANTGELFF. V and J are TRBV5-5 and TRBJ2-2; TRBD2 matches at 8 bases. CDR3 length: 17 amino acids. Germline CDR1 reads SGHKS; CDR2 reads YYEKEE (reference sequence). After removal of 0 bases from V and 0 bases from J, the junction contained 4 bases not matched to a gene.

This clonotype was seen only a few times. This chain uses TRBV20-1 with TRBJ2-1, with D hard to call. The germline gives CDR1 DFQATT, CDR2 SNEGSKA (reference sequence). V was pared by 3 bases and J by 10 bases, with 10 bases between. The CDR3 has 11 amino acids. The CDR3 DNA reads TGCAGTGCTAGGGGCCCCCAGGAGCAGTTCTTC. Amino acids: CSARGPQEQFF.